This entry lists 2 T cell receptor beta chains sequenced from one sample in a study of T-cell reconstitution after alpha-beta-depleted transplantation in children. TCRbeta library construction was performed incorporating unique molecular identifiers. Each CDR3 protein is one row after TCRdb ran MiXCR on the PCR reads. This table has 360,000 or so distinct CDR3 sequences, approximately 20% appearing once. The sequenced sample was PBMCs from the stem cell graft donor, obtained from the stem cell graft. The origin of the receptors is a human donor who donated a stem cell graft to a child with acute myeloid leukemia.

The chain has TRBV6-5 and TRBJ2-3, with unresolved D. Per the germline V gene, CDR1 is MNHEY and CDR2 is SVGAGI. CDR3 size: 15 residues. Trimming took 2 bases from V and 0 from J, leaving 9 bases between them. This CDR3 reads CASSYGQTSTDTQYF. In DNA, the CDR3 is TGTGCCAGCAGTTACGGGCAGACTAGCACAGATACGCAGTATTTT.

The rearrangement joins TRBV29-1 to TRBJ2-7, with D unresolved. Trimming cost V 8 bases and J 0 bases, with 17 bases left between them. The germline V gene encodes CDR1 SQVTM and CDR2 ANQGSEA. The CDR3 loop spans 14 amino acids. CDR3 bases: TGCAGCCCGGAGCCTAGACCCACCTCCTACGAGCAGTACTTC. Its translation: CSPEPRPTSYEQYF.